This T cell receptor (beta chain) comes out of a study of shared clonotypes between healthy human individuals. Study at large: Three plates each covered CD4 naive and memory; CD8 naive two, CD8 memory one.

Every donor, a Caucasian adult, lived in Nashville, Tennessee. Points from the study as a whole: Non-shared clonotypes had lower generation probabilities than clonotypes shared by all four sorted-subset donors. Larger estimated richness was generally recorded for naive subsets relative to memory subsets.

This clone showed up just a few times. Its specificity is not known. Some clones are missing from TCRdb's copy, which holds only in-frame ones; the method was immunoSEQ multiplex PCR. The sample shows about 670,000 clones, about 78% of them seen only once. The germline V gene encodes CDR1 LNHDA and CDR2 SQIVND (reference sequence). V dropped 4 bases and J dropped 4 bases, with 1 base sitting between them. The CDR3 has 11 amino acids. Material for sequencing was memory CD4+ T cells sorted from blood. Subset defined: CD45RA-negative fraction. The V call is TRBV19, the J call TRBJ1-4; no reliable D call. The TCR sequence derives from a woman in her 30s in good health. The CDR3 coding sequence is TGTGCCAGTAGTAGTAATGAAAAACTGTTTTTT. It translates to CASSSNEKLFF.